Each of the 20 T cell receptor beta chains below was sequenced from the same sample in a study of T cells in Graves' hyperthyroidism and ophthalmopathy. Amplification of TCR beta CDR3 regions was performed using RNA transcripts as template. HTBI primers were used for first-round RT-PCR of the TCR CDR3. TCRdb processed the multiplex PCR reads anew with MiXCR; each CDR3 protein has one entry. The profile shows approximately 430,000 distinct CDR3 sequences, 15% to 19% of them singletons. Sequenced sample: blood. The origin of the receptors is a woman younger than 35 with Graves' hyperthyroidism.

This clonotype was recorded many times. The CDR3 loop reads CASSPSPAENYGYTF. The CDR3 DNA follows: TGTGCCAGCAGCCCCTCTCCCGCAGAGAACTATGGCTACACCTTC. The chain has TRBV7-6 and TRBJ1-2; D remains unclear. This CDR3 region has 15 residues. V was cut by 5 bases and J by 2 bases, with 15 bases left in between. Germline loops: CDR1 SGHVS, CDR2 FNYEAQ. The full variable domain, its missing parts supplied by reference TRBV7-6 and TRBJ1-2, is GAGVSQSPRYKVTKRGQDVALRCDPISGHVSLYWYRQALGQGPEFLTYFNYEAQQDKSGLPNDRFSAERPEGSISTLTIQRTEQRDSAMYRCASSPSPAENYGYTFGSGTRLTVV.

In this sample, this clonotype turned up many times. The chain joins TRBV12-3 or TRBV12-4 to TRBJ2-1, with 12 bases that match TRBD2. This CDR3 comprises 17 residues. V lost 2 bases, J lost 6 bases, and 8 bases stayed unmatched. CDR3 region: CASSLRASGGGRNEQFF. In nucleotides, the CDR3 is TGTGCCAGCAGTTTAAGGGCTAGCGGGGGGGGGCGCAATGAGCAGTTCTTC.

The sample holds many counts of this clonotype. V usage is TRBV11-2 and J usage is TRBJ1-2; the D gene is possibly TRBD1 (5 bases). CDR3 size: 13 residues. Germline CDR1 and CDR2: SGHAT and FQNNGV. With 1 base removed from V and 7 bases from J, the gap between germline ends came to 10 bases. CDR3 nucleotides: TGTGCCAGCAGCTTAGGCACAGGCACTGGCTACACCTTC. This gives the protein CASSLGTGTGYTF.

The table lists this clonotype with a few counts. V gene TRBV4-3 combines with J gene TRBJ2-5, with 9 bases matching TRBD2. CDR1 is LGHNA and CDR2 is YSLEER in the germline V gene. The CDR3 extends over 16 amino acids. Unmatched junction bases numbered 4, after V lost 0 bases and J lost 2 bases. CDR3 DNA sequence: TGCGCCAGCAGCCAAGATCGAGCGGGGGGACAAGAGACCCAGTACTTC. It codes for CASSQDRAGGQETQYF.

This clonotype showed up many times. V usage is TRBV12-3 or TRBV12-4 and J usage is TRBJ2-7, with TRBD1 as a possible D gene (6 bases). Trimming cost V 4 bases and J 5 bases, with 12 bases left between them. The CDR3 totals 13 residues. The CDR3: CASSSQGLDEQYF. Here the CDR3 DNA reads TGTGCCAGCAGTTCACAGGGTCTCGACGAGCAGTACTTC.

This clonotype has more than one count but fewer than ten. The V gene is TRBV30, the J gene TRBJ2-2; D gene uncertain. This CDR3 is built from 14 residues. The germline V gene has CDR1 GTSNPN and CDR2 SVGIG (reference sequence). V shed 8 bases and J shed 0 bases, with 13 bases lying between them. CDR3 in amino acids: CALPRWPNTGELFF. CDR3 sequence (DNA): TGTGCCCTCCCCCGGTGGCCGAACACCGGGGAGCTGTTTTTT.

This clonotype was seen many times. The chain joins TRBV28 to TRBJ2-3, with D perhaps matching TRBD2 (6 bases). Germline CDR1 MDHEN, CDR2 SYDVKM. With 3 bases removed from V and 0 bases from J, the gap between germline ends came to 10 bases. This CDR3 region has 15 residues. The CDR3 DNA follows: TGTGCCAGCAGTTTCCCTAGCGTCAGCACAGATACGCAGTATTTT. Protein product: CASSFPSVSTDTQYF.

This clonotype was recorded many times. DNA for the CDR3: TGTGCCATCAGTGATTCGGACTCAAGCTCCTACAATGAGCAGTTCTTC. This gives the protein CAISDSDSSSYNEQFF. The chain combines TRBV10-3 with TRBJ2-1; D might be TRBD2 (5 bases). CDR1 is ENHRY and CDR2 is SYGVKD in the germline V gene. This CDR3 spans 16 amino acids. V gave up 3 bases and J gave up 0 bases, with 12 bases separating them.

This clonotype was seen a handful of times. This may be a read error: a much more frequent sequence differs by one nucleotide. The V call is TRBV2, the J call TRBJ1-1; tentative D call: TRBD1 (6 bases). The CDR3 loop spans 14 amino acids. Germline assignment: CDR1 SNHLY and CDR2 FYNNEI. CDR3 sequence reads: CAGSRTVGNTEAFF. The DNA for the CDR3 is TGTGCCGGCAGTCGGACAGTTGGGAACACTGAAGCTTTCTTT.

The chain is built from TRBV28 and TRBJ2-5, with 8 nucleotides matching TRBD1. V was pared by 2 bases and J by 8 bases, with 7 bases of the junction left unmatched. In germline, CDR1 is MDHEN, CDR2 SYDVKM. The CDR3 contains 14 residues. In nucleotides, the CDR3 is TGTGCCAGCAGTTTACAGGGACAGGCGGTAACCCAGTACTTC. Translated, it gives CASSLQGQAVTQYF.

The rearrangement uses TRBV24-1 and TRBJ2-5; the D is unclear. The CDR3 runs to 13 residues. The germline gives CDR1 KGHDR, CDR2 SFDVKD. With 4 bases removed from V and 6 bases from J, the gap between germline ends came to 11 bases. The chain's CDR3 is CATSEDPAQTQYF. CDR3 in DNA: TGTGCCACCAGTGAAGATCCTGCTCAGACCCAGTACTTC.

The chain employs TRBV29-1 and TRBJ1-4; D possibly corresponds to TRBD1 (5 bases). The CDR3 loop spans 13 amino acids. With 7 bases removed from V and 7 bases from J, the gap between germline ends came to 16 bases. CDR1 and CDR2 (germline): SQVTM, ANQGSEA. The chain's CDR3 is CSASLSGTEKLFF. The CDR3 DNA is TGCAGCGCGTCATTGTCAGGGACTGAAAAACTGTTTTTT.

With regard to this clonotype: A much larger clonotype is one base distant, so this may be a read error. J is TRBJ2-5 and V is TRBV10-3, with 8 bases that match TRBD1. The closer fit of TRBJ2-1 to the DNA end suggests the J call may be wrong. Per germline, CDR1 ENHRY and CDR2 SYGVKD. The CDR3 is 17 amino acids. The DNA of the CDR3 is TGTGCCATCAGTGAATGGCAATCCGACAGGGGTGTAGAGACCCAGTTCTTC. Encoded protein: CAISEWQSDRGVETQFF.

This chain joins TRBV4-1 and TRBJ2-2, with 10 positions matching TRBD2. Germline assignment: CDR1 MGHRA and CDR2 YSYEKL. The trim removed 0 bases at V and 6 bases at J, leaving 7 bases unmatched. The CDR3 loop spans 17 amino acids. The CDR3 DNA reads TGCGCCAGCAGCCAAGAATCCCTAGCGGGAGAAGCCGGGGAGCTGTTTTTT. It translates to CASSQESLAGEAGELFF.

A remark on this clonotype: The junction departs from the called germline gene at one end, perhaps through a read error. The CDR3 spells CASSQFIVSDKEQFF. CDR3 sequence (DNA): TGCGCCAGCAGCCAATTCATAGTTAGCGACAAAGAGCAGTTCTTC. The chain is built from TRBV4-1 and TRBJ2-1, with D possibly being TRBD2 (5 bases). CDR3 length equals 15 residues. The germline CDR1 and CDR2 sequences are MGHRA and YSYEKL.

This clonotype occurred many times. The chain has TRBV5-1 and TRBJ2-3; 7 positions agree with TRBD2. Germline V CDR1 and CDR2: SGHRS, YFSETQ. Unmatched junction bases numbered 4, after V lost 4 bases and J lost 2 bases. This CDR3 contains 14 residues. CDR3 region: CASSKRLATDTQYF. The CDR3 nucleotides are TGCGCCAGCAGCAAGAGACTAGCCACAGATACGCAGTATTTT.

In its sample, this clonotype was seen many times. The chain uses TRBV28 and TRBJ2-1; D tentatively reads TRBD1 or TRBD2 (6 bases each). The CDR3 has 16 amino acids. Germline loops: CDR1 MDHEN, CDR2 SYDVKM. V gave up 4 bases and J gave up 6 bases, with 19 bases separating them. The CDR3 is CASSSPQGWGGNEQFF. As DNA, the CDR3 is TGTGCCAGCAGTTCCCCACAGGGTTGGGGAGGCAATGAGCAGTTCTTC.

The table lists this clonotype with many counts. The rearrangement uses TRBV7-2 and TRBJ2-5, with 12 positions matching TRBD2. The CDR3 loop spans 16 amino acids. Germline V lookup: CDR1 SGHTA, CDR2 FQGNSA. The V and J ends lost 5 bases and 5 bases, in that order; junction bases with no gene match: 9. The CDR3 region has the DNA TGTGCCAGCAGCCCTCAGACTAGCGGGAGAGGGGAGACCCAGTACTTC. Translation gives CASSPQTSGRGETQYF. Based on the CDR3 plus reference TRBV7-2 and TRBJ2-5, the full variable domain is GAGVSQSPSNKVTEKGKDVELRCDPISGHTALYWYRQSLGQGLEFLIYFQGNSAPDKSGLPSDRFSAERTGGSVSTLTIQRTQQEDSAVYLCASSPQTSGRGETQYFGPGTRLLVL.

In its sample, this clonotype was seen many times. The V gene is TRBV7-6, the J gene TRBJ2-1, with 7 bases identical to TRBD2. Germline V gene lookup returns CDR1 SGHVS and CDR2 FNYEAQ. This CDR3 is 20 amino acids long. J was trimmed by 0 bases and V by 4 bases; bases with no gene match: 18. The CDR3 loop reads CASSSPRLAAGLGSYNEQFF. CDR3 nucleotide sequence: TGTGCCAGCAGCTCTCCTCGACTAGCAGCGGGACTCGGCTCCTACAATGAGCAGTTCTTC.

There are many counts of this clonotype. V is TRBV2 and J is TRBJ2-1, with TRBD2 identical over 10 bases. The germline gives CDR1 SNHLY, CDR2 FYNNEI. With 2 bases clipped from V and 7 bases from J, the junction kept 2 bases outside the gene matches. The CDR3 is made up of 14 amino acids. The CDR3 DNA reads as TGTGCCAGCAGTGAAATACTAGCGGGGAATGAGCAGTTCTTC. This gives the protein CASSEILAGNEQFF.